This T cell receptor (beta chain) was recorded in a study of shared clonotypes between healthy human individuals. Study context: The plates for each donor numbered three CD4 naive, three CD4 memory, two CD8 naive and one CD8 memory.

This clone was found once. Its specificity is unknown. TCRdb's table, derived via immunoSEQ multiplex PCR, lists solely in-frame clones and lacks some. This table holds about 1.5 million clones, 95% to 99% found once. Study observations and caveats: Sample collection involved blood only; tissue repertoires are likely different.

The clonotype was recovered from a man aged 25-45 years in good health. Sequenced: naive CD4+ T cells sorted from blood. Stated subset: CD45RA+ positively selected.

CDR3 coding DNA: TGCGCCAGCAGCTTGAACGGTTACAATGAGCAGTTCTTC. This encodes CASSLNGYNEQFF. The V gene is TRBV5-1, the J gene TRBJ2-1; D is unclear. V was cut by 1 base and J by 4 bases, with 6 bases left in between. Germline V gives CDR1 SGHRS, CDR2 YFSETQ. The CDR3 has 13 residues.